This T cell receptor (beta chain) was captured in a study of blood T cell repertoires in COVID-19. Study-wide background: The origin of the acute and convalescent COVID-19 samples was the United States, Italy and Spain.

The CDR3 loop spans 13 amino acids. V lost 2 bases and J 5 bases, leaving 9 bases between the germline ends. Germline CDR1 reads SGHDN; CDR2 reads FVKESK. Authors' analysis steps: Estimation of nucleated cell counts relied on the amplification of reference gene primers. Produced via immunoSEQ multiplex PCR; TCRdb's table is partial and in-frame only. V and J calls and clone size come straight from that table; D and trimming were deduced from the DNA. The table has 150,000 to 160,000 clones, 80% to 90% seen once. The source is a woman in her thirties or forties with acute or convalescent COVID-19. This chain joins TRBV14 and TRBJ1-1; the D is unclear. The sample comprised peripheral blood. The chain's CDR3 is CASSQLRVTEAFF. Written as DNA, the CDR3 is TGTGCCAGCAGCCAATTAAGAGTAACTGAAGCTTTCTTT.